Shown below are 5 T cell receptor beta chains from a single sample sequenced in a study of blood T cell repertoires in COVID-19. Clones were sequenced by immunoSEQ multiplex PCR, and TCRdb holds only the in-frame ones, with some missing. The table includes 280,000 or so clones, 89% detected once. The material sequenced was peripheral blood. The receptor set was obtained from an older woman with acute or convalescent COVID-19.

V is TRBV9 and J is TRBJ2-5, with 8 positions matching TRBD1. This CDR3 region has 15 residues. From germline, CDR1 is SGDLS and CDR2 YYNGEE. V was clipped by 1 base and J by 3 bases; unmatched bases: 5. This CDR3 is CASSVPGGIEETQYF. For the CDR3, the DNA is TGTGCCAGCAGCGTACCAGGGGGCATCGAAGAGACCCAGTACTTC. The full variable domain, with the rest looked up from reference TRBV9 and TRBJ2-5, is DSGVTQTPKHLITATGQRVTLRCSPRSGDLSVYWYQQSLDQGLQFLIQYYNGEERAKGNILERFSAQQFPDLHSELNLSSLELGDSALYFCASSVPGGIEETQYFGPGTRLLVL.

This chain connects TRBV2 to TRBJ2-7, with 9 nucleotides matching TRBD1. The trim removed 6 bases at V and 3 bases at J, leaving 3 bases unmatched. This CDR3 spans 13 amino acids. Germline V gene lookup returns CDR1 SNHLY and CDR2 FYNNEI. The chain's CDR3 is CASSGTGIYEQYF. Written as DNA, the CDR3 is TGTGCCAGCAGCGGGACAGGGATCTACGAGCAGTACTTC.

The chain couples TRBV18 to TRBJ1-1; 9 nucleotides agree with TRBD1. Germline loops: CDR1 KGHSH, CDR2 LQKENI. V gave up 3 bases and J gave up 4 bases; unmatched junction bases: 6. This CDR3 contains 15 residues. CDR3 region: CASSPWTGEVTEAFF. CDR3 bases: TGTGCCAGCTCACCTTGGACAGGGGAGGTCACTGAAGCTTTCTTT.

The V and J genes are TRBV6-5 and TRBJ2-5, with 10 positions matching TRBD2. Trimming cost V 6 bases and J 5 bases; bases outside gene matches: 6. In germline, CDR1 is MNHEY, CDR2 SVGAGI. The CDR3 contains 14 residues. The CDR3, as DNA: TGTGCCAGCAGGAAGCGGGGGGGCTGGGAGACCCAGTACTTC. The encoded protein is CASRKRGGWETQYF.

This chain links TRBV3-1 (or the pseudogene TRBV3-2) with TRBJ1-3; the D gene is possibly TRBD1 (5 bases). Germline V lookup: CDR1 LGHDT, CDR2 YNNKEL (reference sequence). CDR3 size: 16 residues. V lost 6 bases, J lost 3 bases, and 18 bases lay in between. The CDR3 DNA follows: TGTGCCAGCAGAAGGGGACCGGGACTTCTTGGAAACACCATATATTTT. This translates into CASRRGPGLLGNTIYF.